The entry that follows covers one T cell receptor (beta chain) sequence. Its specificity is not known. The data stem from a study of T-cell memory formation after mild COVID-19. Study-wide background: Largely donor-specific TCR clusters were found. General observations from the study: Memory from before infection featured some responding clones, which suggests cross-reactive memory joined. Day 15 to 85 contracting clones showed balanced CD4/CD8; day 15 to 37 expanders favored CD4+.

The 5'RACE method, run with constant-segment primers, produced TCR alpha and TCR beta cDNA libraries (carrying sample barcodes and UMIs). TCRdb analysed the 5' RACE reads with MiXCR anew, one entry per CDR3 protein. The table has approximately 450,000 distinct CDR3 sequences, roughly 18% seen once. The CDR3 totals 15 residues. J was trimmed by 8 bases and V by 3 bases; bases with no gene match: 9. From germline, CDR1 is MGHRA and CDR2 YSYEKL. Sequencing was performed on PBMCs or a T cell subset sorted from them (not recorded which). V and J are TRBV4-1 and TRBJ2-1, with 8 nucleotides matching TRBD1. This TCR was recovered from an adult woman who had mild COVID-19 (a few samples of this study predate the infection). Cell type and time point are not known. The CDR3: CASSQKGTGPDEQFF. The CDR3 DNA is TGCGCCAGCAGCCAGAAGGGGACAGGCCCCGATGAGCAGTTCTTC.